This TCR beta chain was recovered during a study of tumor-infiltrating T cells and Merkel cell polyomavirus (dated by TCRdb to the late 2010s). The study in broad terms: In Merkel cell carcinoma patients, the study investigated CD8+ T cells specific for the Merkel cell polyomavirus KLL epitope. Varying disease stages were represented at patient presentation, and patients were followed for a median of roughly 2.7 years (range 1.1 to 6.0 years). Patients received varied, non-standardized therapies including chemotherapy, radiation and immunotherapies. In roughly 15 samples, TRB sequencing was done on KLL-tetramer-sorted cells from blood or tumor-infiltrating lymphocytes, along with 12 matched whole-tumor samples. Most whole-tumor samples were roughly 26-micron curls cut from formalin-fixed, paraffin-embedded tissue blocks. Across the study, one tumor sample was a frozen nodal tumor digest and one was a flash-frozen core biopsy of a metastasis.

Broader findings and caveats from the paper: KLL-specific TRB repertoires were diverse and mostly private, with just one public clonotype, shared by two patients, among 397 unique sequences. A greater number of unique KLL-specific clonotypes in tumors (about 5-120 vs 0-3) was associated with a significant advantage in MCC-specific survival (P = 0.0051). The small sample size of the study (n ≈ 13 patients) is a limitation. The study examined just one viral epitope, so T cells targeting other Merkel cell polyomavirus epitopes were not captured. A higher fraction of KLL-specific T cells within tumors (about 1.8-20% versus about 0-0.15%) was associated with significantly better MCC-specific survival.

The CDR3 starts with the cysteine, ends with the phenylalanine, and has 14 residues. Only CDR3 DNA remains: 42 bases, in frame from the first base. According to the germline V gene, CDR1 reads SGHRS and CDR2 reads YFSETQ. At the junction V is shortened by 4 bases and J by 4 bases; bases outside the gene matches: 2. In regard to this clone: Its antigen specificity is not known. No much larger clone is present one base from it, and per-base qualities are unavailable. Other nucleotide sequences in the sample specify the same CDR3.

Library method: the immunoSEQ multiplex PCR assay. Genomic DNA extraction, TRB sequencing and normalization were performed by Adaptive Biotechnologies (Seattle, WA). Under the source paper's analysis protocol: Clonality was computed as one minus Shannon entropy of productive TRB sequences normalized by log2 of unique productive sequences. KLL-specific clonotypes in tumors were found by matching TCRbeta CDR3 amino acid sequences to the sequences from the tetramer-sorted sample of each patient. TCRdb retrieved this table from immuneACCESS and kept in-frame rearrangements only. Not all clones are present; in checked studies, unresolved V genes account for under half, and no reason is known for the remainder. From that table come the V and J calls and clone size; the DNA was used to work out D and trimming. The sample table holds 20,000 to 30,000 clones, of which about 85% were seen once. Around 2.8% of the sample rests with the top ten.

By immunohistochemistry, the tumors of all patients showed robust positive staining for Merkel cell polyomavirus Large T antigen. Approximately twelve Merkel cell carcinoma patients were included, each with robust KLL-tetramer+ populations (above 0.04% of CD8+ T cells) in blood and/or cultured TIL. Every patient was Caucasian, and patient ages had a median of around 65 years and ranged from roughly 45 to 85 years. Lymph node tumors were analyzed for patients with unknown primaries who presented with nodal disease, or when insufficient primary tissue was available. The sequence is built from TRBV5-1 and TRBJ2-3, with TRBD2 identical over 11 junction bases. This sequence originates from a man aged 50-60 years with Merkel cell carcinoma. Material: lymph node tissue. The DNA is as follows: TGCGCCAGCAGCCCACTAGCGGGGGCAGATACGCAGTATTTT. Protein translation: CASSPLAGADTQYF.